This T cell receptor (beta chain) was captured in a study of OX40 agonist ivuxolimab in advanced cancers. About the study: Every 2 weeks, ivuxolimab was infused into the patients intravenously at between 0.01 and 10 mg/kg. Of the patients, three showed partial responses, one with hepatocellular carcinoma and two with cutaneous melanoma. Whole-study results and caveats: CD8+ T cells averaged more expanded clones than CD4+.

The ends were cut back, 0 bases at V and 7 bases at J, with 10 bases in the middle. This CDR3 has 14 residues. Germline V lookup: CDR1 SGHRS, CDR2 YFSETQ. Here immunoSEQ multiplex PCR was the method, and the copy in TCRdb shows in-frame clones only, minus some. This table has about 68,000 clones, 70% to 90% appearing once. Regarding this clone: The antigen is undetermined.

Autoimmune disease history or systemic immunosuppression meant exclusion. V and J are TRBV5-1 and TRBJ1-4, with TRBD1 as a possible D gene (6 bases). This sequence originates from an adult with an advanced solid tumor such as melanoma, head and neck, liver or kidney cancer. Sample: CD4+ or CD8+ T cells sorted from blood, taken in a trial of the OX40 agonist ivuxolimab. The CDR3 region has the DNA TGCGCCAGCAGCTTGGCGGGGGGCAGTGAAAAACTGTTTTTT. The encoded protein is CASSLAGGSEKLFF.